A selection of T cell receptor beta chains follows, all from one sample in a study of cytomegalovirus exposure and HLA in healthy donors. Clones were read by immunoSEQ multiplex PCR, and TCRdb kept only the in-frame ones, dropping some. The table has about 140,000 clones, 82% seen once. The specimen sequenced was PBMCs. The origin of the receptors is a male donor in good health and CMV-seronegative. Both conserved end residues are part of each CDR3. Fields, in order: V gene, J gene, D gene, clone size, CDR3 DNA, CDR3 protein. The D gene is left open where the match is weak. For some rows the clone size is stated as once, few or many, or as a class when expanded; others skip it.

TRBV27	TRBJ2-1	-	-	TGTGCCAGCAGTATGAACCCGCGGCGTGAGCAGTTCTTC	CASSMNPRREQFF
TRBV5-8	TRBJ2-3	TRBD2	-	TGTGCCAGCAGCCCGGGACTAGCGGGAGCGACAGATACGCAGTATTTT	CASSPGLAGATDTQYF
TRBV7-3	TRBJ2-7	-	-	TGTGCCAGCAGCGAGACAGCGTTCTCCTACGAGCAGTACTTC	CASSETAFSYEQYF
TRBV30	TRBJ2-1	-	once	TGTGCCTGGAGTCTAGCCTACAATGAGCAGTTCTTC	CAWSLAYNEQFF
TRBV27	TRBJ2-1	-	-	TGTGCCAGCAGTTCATCGAGCTCCTACAATGAGCAGTTCTTC	CASSSSSSYNEQFF
TRBV28	TRBJ1-2	-	-	TGTGCCAGCAGGACCGGGGGAACTAACTATGGCTACACCTTC	CASRTGGTNYGYTF
TRBV7-8	TRBJ1-3	TRBD1	-	TGTGCCAGCAGCTTAGAGGGGACAGCGGGAAACACCATATATTTT	CASSLEGTAGNTIYF
TRBV30	TRBJ2-1	-	-	TGTGCCTGGAGTACCGGGAGTTTCGGTGAGCAGTTCTTC	CAWSTGSFGEQFF
TRBV6-5	TRBJ2-7	-	-	TGTGCCAGCAGTTACAGAGGGAGACAGGGAGGCGAGCAGTACTTC	CASSYRGRQGGEQYF
TRBV9	TRBJ2-2	TRBD2	once	TGTGCCAGCAGCGCGACTAGCGGGCGGAACACCGGGGAGCTGTTTTTT	CASSATSGRNTGELFF
TRBV6-5	TRBJ2-7	-	few	TGTGCCAGCAGTTCTGGAGGTCGGGCCGAGCAGTACTTC	CASSSGGRAEQYF
TRBV28	TRBJ2-2	-	-	TGTGCCACCGGAACAGGGAGCACCGGGGAGCTGTTTTTT	CATGTGSTGELFF
TRBV28	TRBJ2-2	-	-	TGTGCCAGCAGTTTGAGGGAGTCCCCCGGGGAGCTGTTTTTT	CASSLRESPGELFF
TRBV7-3	TRBJ2-2	-	-	TGTGCCAGCAGCTTGGTGTGGACTACTAACACCGGGGAGCTGTTTTTT	CASSLVWTTNTGELFF
TRBV7-2	TRBJ2-3	-	-	TGTGCCAGCAGCCTCTACACAGATACGCAGTATTTT	CASSLYTDTQYF
TRBV13	TRBJ2-7	TRBD1	-	TGTGCCAGCAGCTTAGAAAAGGGGGCGAGAGATGAGCAGTACTTC	CASSLEKGARDEQYF
TRBV29-1	TRBJ2-1	TRBD2	-	TGCAGCGTTGACGATAGAGCGGGAGCCTACAATGAGCAGTTCTTC	CSVDDRAGAYNEQFF
TRBV5-4	TRBJ2-1	-	-	TGTGCCAGCAGTGAGCGGCACGGAGATAATGAGCAGTTCTTC	CASSERHGDNEQFF
TRBV9	TRBJ1-2	TRBD1	-	TGTGCCAGCAGCGTATACCAGGGGGCGCGCGATGGCTACACCTTC	CASSVYQGARDGYTF
TRBV12-1	TRBJ2-4	-	-	TGTGCCAGCGACAGTTCCAAAAACATTCAGTACTTC	CASDSSKNIQYF
TRBV7-2	TRBJ1-1	-	-	TGTGCCAGCAGCCCCAGGCGGGGGGGAGCTTTCTTT	CASSPRRGGAFF
TRBV4-3	TRBJ1-5	-	-	TGCGCCAGCAGCCAATACAGGGATAGCAATCAGCCCCAGCATTTT	CASSQYRDSNQPQHF
TRBV6-5	TRBJ2-3	-	-	TGTGCCACTGGTCGGGGGTGGGTCACAGATACGCAGTATTTT	CATGRGWVTDTQYF
TRBV18	TRBJ2-5	-	-	TGTGCCAGCTCACCGATAAAACAGAACCAAGAGACCCAGTACTTC	CASSPIKQNQETQYF
TRBV7-8	TRBJ1-1	TRBD1	-	TGTGCCAGCAGCCCAAAGACAGGGTCTGACCGTGAAGCTTTCTTT	CASSPKTGSDREAFF
TRBV5-1	TRBJ1-2	TRBD1	-	TGCGCCAGCAGCTTGGGACAGGGATGGGGCTACACCTTC	CASSLGQGWGYTF
TRBV28	TRBJ2-7	-	few	TGTGCCAGCAGTCTAAGCGGCGGTTCCTACGAGCAGTACTTC	CASSLSGGSYEQYF
TRBV2	TRBJ2-7	TRBD1	-	TGTGCCAGCCAAAAATTCACAGGGGCGGATTACTACGAGCAGTACTTC	CASQKFTGADYYEQYF
TRBV2	TRBJ1-4	-	-	TGTGCCAGCAGCGGGGAAACTAATGAAAAACTGTTTTTT	CASSGETNEKLFF
TRBV9	TRBJ2-5	-	-	TGTGCCAGCAGCGTTGGAGTAACAAGGGGAGAGACCCAGTACTTC	CASSVGVTRGETQYF
TRBV5-1	TRBJ1-2	-	-	TGCGCCAGCAGCTTGGCCCCCGGGACAACCCCTAACTATGGCTACACCTTC	CASSLAPGTTPNYGYTF
TRBV7-2	TRBJ2-5	-	-	TGTGCCAGCAGCTTTCCAGGGGAGCAGTACTTC	CASSFPGEQYF
TRBV7-9	TRBJ2-1	TRBD2	-	TGTGCCAGCAGCTTAGGGGGGGGCAATGAGCAGTTCTTC	CASSLGGGNEQFF
TRBV6-1	TRBJ2-5	TRBD2	-	TGTGCCAGCCGGGAGGGGAGTGTGGAGACCCAGTACTTC	CASREGSVETQYF
TRBV18	TRBJ2-7	TRBD1	-	TGTGCCAGCTCACCCAAAACCGGGACAGGTAATTCCTACGAGCAGTACTTC	CASSPKTGTGNSYEQYF
TRBV29-1	TRBJ1-1	-	-	TGCAGCGTTGAAGACACAGTGCTGCGCACTGAAGCTTTCTTT	CSVEDTVLRTEAFF
TRBV10-2	TRBJ2-3	-	-	TGCGCCAGCAGTAGGACAGGAGGGGATACGCAGTATTTT	CASSRTGGDTQYF
TRBV27	TRBJ2-7	-	-	TGTGCCAGCAGTTCAAGACGACAGGGAGGCTACGAGCAGTACTTC	CASSSRRQGGYEQYF
TRBV7-9	TRBJ1-2	-	-	TGTGCCAGCAGCGAGCTTAACTATGGCTACACCTTC	CASSELNYGYTF
TRBV30	TRBJ2-1	-	-	TGTGCCTGGAGTGTAATGGGTGGAGGCGAGCAGTTCTTC	CAWSVMGGGEQFF
TRBV9	TRBJ2-7	TRBD1	-	TGTGCCAGCAGCGTAGGCTCATACGGACAGGGGGCGTCCTACGAGCAGTACTTC	CASSVGSYGQGASYEQYF
TRBV5-1	TRBJ2-5	-	-	TGCGCCAGCAGCTTCACGGTGTCGGAGACCCAGTACTTC	CASSFTVSETQYF
TRBV29-1	TRBJ2-7	-	-	TGCAGCGTTGCTTTCGGACTCAATAACCCCCACGAGCAGTACTTC	CSVAFGLNNPHEQYF
TRBV30	TRBJ2-7	-	-	TGTGCCTGGAGTGTACCCCTAGGTTACGAGCAGTACTTC	CAWSVPLGYEQYF
TRBV28	TRBJ2-7	-	-	TGTGCCAGCAGCCTGACTAGTGTCTACGAGCAGTACTTC	CASSLTSVYEQYF
TRBV9	TRBJ1-3	-	-	TGTGCCAGCAGCCTTCGGGACACGAGATCTGGAAACACCATATATTTT	CASSLRDTRSGNTIYF
TRBV13	TRBJ1-5	-	-	TGTGCCAGCAGCCTCCAGGGGAATCAGCCCCAGCATTTT	CASSLQGNQPQHF
TRBV2	TRBJ2-2	-	-	TGTGCCGGCAACAGGGCCGGGGAGCTGTTTTTT	CAGNRAGELFF
TRBV5-6	TRBJ2-7	TRBD1	-	TGTGCCAGCAGCTTAACGGTTTACGGGGACAGGGGAGACGAGCAGTACTTC	CASSLTVYGDRGDEQYF
TRBV7-9	TRBJ2-7	TRBD2	-	TGTGCCAGCAGCCCGGCCGGGACTAGCGGCCACGAGCAGTACTTC	CASSPAGTSGHEQYF
TRBV30	TRBJ2-7	-	-	TGTGCCTGGAGCGACGGTAGCCTCTACGAGCAGTACTTC	CAWSDGSLYEQYF
TRBV30	TRBJ2-7	TRBD1	-	TGTGCCTGGGAGGACAGGGATGCTTACGAGCAGTACTTC	CAWEDRDAYEQYF
TRBV5-4	TRBJ2-1	TRBD1	-	TGTGCCAGCAGCTCCCGGGACAGGGGGAGAAATGAGCAGTTCTTC	CASSSRDRGRNEQFF